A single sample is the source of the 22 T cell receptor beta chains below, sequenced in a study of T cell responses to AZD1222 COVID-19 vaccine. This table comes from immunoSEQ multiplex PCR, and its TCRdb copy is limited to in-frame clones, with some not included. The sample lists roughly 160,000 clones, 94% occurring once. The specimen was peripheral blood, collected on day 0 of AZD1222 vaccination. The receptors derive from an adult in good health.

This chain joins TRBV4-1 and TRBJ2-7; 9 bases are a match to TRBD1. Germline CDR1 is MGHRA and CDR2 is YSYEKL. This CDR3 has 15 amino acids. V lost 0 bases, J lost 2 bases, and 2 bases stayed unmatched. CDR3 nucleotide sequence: TGCGCCAGCAGCCAAGATGACAGGGGGACCTACGAGCAGTACTTC. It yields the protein CASSQDDRGTYEQYF.

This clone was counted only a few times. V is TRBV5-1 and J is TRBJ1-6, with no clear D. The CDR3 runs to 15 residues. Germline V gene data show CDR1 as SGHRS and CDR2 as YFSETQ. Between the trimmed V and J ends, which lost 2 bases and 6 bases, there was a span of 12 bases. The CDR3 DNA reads TGCGCCAGCAGCTTACTGGAGGGCTTTAATTCACCCCTCCACTTT. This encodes CASSLLEGFNSPLHF.

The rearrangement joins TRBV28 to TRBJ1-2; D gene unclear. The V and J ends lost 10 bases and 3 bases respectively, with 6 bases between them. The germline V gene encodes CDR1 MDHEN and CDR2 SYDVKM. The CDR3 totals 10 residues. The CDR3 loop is CATDYYGYTF. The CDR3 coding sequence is TGTGCCACCGATTACTATGGCTACACCTTC.

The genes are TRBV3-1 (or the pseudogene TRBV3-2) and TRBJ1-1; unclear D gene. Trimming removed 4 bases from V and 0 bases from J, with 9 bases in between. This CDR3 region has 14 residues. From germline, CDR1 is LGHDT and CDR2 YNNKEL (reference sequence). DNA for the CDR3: TGTGCCAGCAGCCGACTGATAATGAACACTGAAGCTTTCTTT. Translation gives CASSRLIMNTEAFF.

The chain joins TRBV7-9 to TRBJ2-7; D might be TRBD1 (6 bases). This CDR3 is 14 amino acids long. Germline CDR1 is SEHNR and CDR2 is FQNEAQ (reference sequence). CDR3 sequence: CAIGTQGRATEQYF. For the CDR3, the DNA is TGTGCTATAGGTACGCAGGGGAGAGCTACGGAGCAGTACTTC.

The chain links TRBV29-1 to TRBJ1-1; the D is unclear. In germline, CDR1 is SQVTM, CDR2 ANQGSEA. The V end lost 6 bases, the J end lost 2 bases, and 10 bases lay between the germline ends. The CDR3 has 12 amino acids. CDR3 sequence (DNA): TGCAGCGTCGCCAAGGGAAACACTGAAGCTTTCTTT. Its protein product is CSVAKGNTEAFF.

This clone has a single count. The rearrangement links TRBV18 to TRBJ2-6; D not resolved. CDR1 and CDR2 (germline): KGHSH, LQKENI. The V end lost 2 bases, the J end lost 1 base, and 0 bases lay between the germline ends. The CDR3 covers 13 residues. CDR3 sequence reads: CASSPSGANVLTF. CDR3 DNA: TGTGCCAGCTCACCATCTGGGGCCAACGTCCTGACTTTC.

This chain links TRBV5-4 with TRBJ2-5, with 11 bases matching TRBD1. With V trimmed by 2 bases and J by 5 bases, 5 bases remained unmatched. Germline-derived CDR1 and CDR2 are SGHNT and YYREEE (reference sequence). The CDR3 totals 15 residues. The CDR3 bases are TGTGCCAGCAGCTTTACCGGGACAGGGGGGGAGACCCAGTACTTC. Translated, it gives CASSFTGTGGETQYF.

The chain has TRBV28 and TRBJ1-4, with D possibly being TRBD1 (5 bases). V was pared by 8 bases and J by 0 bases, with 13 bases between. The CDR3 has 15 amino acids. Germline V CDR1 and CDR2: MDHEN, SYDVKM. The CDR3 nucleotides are TGTGCCAGCGGGTCGAGGGGCACAACTAATGAAAAACTGTTTTTT. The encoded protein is CASGSRGTTNEKLFF.

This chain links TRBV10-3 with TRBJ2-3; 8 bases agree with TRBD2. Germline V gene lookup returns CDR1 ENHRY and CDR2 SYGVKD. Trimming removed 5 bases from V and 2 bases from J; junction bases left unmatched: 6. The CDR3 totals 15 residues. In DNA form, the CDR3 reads TGTGCCATCAGTTCCGGGACTAGAGACACAGATACGCAGTATTTT. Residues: CAISSGTRDTDTQYF.

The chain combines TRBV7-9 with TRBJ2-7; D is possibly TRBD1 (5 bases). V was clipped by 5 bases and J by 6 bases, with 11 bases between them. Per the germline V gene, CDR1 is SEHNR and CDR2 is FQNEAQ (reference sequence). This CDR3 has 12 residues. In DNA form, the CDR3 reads TGTGCCAGCAGCCTCCTTGGGGCCGAGCAGTACTTC. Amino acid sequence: CASSLLGAEQYF.

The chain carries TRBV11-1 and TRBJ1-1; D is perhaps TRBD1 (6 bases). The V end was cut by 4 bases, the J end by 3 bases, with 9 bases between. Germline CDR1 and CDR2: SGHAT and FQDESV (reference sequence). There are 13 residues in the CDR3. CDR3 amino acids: CASSWTAYTEAFF. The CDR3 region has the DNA TGTGCCAGCAGCTGGACAGCTTACACTGAAGCTTTCTTT.

CDR3 sequence: CASSQEFGSQPQHF. In DNA form, the CDR3 reads TGCGCCAGCAGCCAAGAATTTGGCAGTCAGCCCCAGCATTTT. This chain uses TRBV4-1 with TRBJ1-5; D not resolved. The ends were cut back, 0 bases at V and 6 bases at J, with 9 bases in the middle. Germline CDR1 is MGHRA and CDR2 is YSYEKL. The CDR3 spans 14 residues.

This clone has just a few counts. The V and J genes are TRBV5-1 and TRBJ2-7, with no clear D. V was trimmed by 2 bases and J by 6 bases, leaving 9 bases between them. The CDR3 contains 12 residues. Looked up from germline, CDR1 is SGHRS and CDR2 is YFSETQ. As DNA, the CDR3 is TGCGCCAGCAGCTTCCAGGAAAGCGAGCAGTACTTC. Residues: CASSFQESEQYF.

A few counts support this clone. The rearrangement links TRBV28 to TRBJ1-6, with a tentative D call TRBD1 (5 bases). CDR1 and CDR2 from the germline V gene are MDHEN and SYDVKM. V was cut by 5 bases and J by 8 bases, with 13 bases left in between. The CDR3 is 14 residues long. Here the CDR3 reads CASSRGSGHSPLHF. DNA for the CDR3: TGTGCCAGCAGTCGTGGCTCGGGACATTCACCCCTCCACTTT.

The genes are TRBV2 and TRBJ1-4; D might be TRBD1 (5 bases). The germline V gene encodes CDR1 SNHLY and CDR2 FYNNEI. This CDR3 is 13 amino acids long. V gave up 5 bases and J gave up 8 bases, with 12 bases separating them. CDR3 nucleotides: TGTGCCAGCAGTCAGGGAGGGATAGAAAAACTGTTTTTT. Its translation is CASSQGGIEKLFF.

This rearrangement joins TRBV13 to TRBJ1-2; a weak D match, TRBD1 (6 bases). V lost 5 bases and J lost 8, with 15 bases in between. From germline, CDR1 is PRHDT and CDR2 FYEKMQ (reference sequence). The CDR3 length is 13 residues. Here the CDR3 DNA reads TGTGCCAGCAGCGCCCGGGGGGCGAGCGGCTACACCTTC. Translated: CASSARGASGYTF.

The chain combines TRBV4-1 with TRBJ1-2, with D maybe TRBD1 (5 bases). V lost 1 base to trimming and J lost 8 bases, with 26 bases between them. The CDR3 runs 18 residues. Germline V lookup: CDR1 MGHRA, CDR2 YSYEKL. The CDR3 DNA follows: TGCGCCAGCAGCCAAGGGCCGACCGGGACTTCATCTTTCTGGGGCTACACCTTC. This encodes CASSQGPTGTSSFWGYTF.

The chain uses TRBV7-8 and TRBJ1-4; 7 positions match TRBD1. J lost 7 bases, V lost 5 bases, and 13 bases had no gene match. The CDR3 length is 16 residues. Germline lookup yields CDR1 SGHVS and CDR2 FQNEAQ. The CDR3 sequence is CASSPMTQGVGEKLFF. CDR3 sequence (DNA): TGTGCCAGCAGCCCTATGACCCAGGGGGTCGGTGAAAAACTGTTTTTT.

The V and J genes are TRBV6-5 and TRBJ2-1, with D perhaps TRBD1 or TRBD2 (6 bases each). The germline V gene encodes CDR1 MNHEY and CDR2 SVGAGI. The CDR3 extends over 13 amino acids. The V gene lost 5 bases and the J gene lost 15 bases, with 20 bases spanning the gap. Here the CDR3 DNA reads TGTGCCAGCAGTCGGGGGCGAGCCTCCCTCCGGTTCTTC. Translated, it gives CASSRGRASLRFF.

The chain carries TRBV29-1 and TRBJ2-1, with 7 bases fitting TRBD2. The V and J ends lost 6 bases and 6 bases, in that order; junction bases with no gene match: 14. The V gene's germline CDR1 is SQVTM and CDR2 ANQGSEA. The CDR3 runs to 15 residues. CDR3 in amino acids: CSVAPVAGQRNEQFF. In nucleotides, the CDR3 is TGCAGCGTCGCGCCCGTAGCGGGCCAGCGCAATGAGCAGTTCTTC.

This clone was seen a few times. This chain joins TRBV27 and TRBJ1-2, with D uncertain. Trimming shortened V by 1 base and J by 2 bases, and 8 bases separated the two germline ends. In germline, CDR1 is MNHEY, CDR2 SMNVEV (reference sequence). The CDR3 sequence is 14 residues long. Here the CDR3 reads CASSLLAQNYGYTF. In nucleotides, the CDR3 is TGTGCCAGCAGTTTATTGGCACAGAACTATGGCTACACCTTC.